The rows below give T cell receptor beta chains drawn from one sample of a study of CXCR3-negative and CXCR3-positive naive CD8 T cells. Using the 5' RACE reads, TCRdb records one entry per CDR3 protein without DNA. In all, the sample yields about 150,000 distinct CDR3 sequences. Sequenced material: naive CXCR3+ CD8+ T cells from blood. The receptor source for this set is a human donor in good health. Some clones in this sample may be carry-over from other donors' samples. The CDR3 runs from the conserved cysteine through the conserved F or W. The order of the fields is J gene, V gene, CDR3 protein.

J: TRBJ2-7
V: TRBV29-1
CDR3: CSVTGLAGGYEQYF

J: TRBJ2-5
V: TRBV21-1
CDR3: CASSILRQGGKKEETQYF

J: TRBJ2-5
V: TRBV12-3/TRBV12-4
CDR3: CASSPTAETQYF

J: TRBJ1-5
V: TRBV11-2
CDR3: CASSLGASLNQPQHF

J: TRBJ2-7
V: TRBV2
CDR3: CASSEGPGDYEQYF

J: TRBJ2-3
V: TRBV7-9
CDR3: CASSTRDFTDTQYF

J: TRBJ2-5
V: TRBV24-1
CDR3: CATSEIAGNQETQYF

J: TRBJ2-2
V: TRBV12-3/TRBV12-4
CDR3: CASKGANTGELFF

J: TRBJ2-5
V: TRBV7-9
CDR3: CASSPRVEDQETQYF

J: TRBJ2-7
V: TRBV9
CDR3: CASSVASGGSYEQYF